This TCR beta chain was obtained from a study of post-analysis software for immune sequencing data (dated by TCRdb to about 2015). Regarding the complete study: The recorded disease courses included relapsing-remitting, secondary progressive and progressive-relapsing multiple sclerosis, and some patients had no subtype annotation. A subset of samples was prepared in parallel using single-end sample barcoding, then pooled and co-amplified after Illumina adapter ligation. Patient repertoires were compared against 10 to 12 previously published healthy control repertoires from donors aged roughly 6 to 28 years. The paper's findings and limits, for the study overall: Patients showed significantly higher frequencies than controls for about 5 TRBV segments, among them TRBV5-6, TRBV5-1 and TRBV20-1. Significantly lower normalized Chao1 diversity was found in multiple sclerosis patients than in controls, suggesting substantial peripheral T-cell clonal expansion. The control group was slightly older than the multiple sclerosis patient group. Strong co-clustering of samples prepared in the same batch was shown by direct clustering with F measure, prompting a batch-effect correction.

For this clonotype: What this receptor recognizes is not known. The junction differs from germline at one of its ends, possibly a read error.

The library was produced with PCR. These reads were obtained on an Illumina HiSeq 2500. Unique molecular identifiers were incorporated into TCR beta cDNA libraries to reduce PCR and sequencing biases. Roughly 500,000 cDNA molecules were obtained per 1 to 10 million input T cells, so each molecule approximated one T cell. The same protocol used for the earlier healthy control dataset was applied to prepare and sequence the patient libraries. Within a given batch, samples were prepared together, multiplexed and sequenced on the same HiSeq lane. For the original study's pipeline: MIGEC handled the raw barcoded reads, throwing out single-read molecular identifier groups before consensus assembly and CDR3 extraction. VDJtools was used for post-analysis of the clonotype tables, and diversity was normalized by down-sampling every dataset to the size of the smallest sample. In repertoire overlap clustering, CDR3 amino acid sequences, but not nucleotide sequences, were matched to correct batch-related cross-sample contamination. TCRdb reworked the public reads: Q25 trimming with fastp, MiXCR clone assembly, productive beta chains retained. Every distinct CDR3 protein forms one entry, paired with its most common genes and DNA. The V and J calls and clone size are TCRdb's, not the authors'. The sample table shows about 500,000 distinct CDR3 sequences, and roughly 45% are seen once. Clones ranked in the top ten supply 9% to 13% of the sample.

TCR beta repertoires were profiled from peripheral blood of about a dozen young patients with multiple sclerosis to demonstrate the VDJtools post-analysis software. Multiple sclerosis patients were children and adolescents aged about 6 to 17 years. Looking up the germline V gene yields CDR1 SGHTA and CDR2 FQGNSA. The CDR3 contains 16 residues, cysteine and phenylalanine counted. Only the CDR3 DNA is retained, 48 bases long and in frame from the first base. Material for sequencing was blood. The chain joins TRBV7-2 to TRBJ2-7, with 11 junctional bases fitting TRBD1. This receptor was obtained from a girl under 18 with multiple sclerosis. This receptor has the CDR3 CASSLGGQGGSYEQYF. The nucleotide sequence reads TGTGCCAGCAGTTTAGGGGGACAGGGGGGGTCCTACGAGCAGTACTTC.